This T cell receptor beta chain was obtained from a study of early T cells in non-severe SARS-CoV-2 infection. Study-level background: Sequencing of bulk RNA from unsorted whole blood was done, without chain pairing. Overall study results and limits: Comparison of clonotypes with VDJdb favored anti-spike CD8 responses while missing private and CD4 specificities.

Individual cDNA molecules received unique molecular identifiers during library preparation. In TCRdb, the 5' RACE reads were re-called with MiXCR into one record per CDR3 protein. The sample yields about 64,000 distinct CDR3 sequences, roughly 12% seen once. This CDR3 comprises 16 residues. The germline V gene has CDR1 KGHDR and CDR2 SFDVKD. Between the trimmed V and J ends, which lost 4 bases and 3 bases, there was a span of 17 bases. There are a few counts of this clonotype. The antigen remains undetermined. This sample comprised whole blood, obtained at baseline. The receptor comes from an adult who was a healthcare worker with PCR-confirmed SARS-CoV-2 infection or an uninfected control (not recorded which). This sequence joins TRBV24-1 and TRBJ1-1; D might be TRBD1 (6 bases). CDR3 in DNA: TGTGCCACCAGTGAGGGGGGACACCTCGGTGACACTGAAGCTTTCTTT. It yields the protein CATSEGGHLGDTEAFF.